This T cell receptor (beta chain) stems from a study of blood T cell repertoires in COVID-19. Study context: From T cells, B-cell-depleted T cells, or PBMCs came the material, which was cDNA or gDNA.

Measured with immunoSEQ multiplex PCR; TCRdb has only the in-frame clones, and not every one. Here the sample spans over 60,000 clones, around four fifths being singletons. Germline trimming cut 6 bases from V and 0 bases from J; bases unmatched to any gene: 8. The germline gives CDR1 MDHEN, CDR2 SYDVKM. The CDR3 has 15 residues. The sequencing sample was made of peripheral blood. The source is a human donor in a cohort sampled during active COVID-19. This chain uses TRBV28 with TRBJ2-7; 7 bases fit TRBD1. The DNA for the CDR3 is TGTGCCAGCAGCACGACAGGGATGAGCTCCTACGAGCAGTACTTC. Translation: CASSTTGMSSYEQYF.